This record looks at one TCR beta chain sequence and its context. Its target is unknown. This specimen belongs to a study of CD8+CD57+ T cells in acquired aplastic anemia. Study conclusions and caveats: Overlap between patients and controls comprised twenty-nine CD8+ CDR3 sequences. Between patients and controls, CD8+ Simpson's diversity did not vary significantly.

Profiles of TCR beta VDJ and CDR3 were generated from a genomic DNA template. TCRdb independently ran MiXCR on the reads; one entry per CDR3 protein. Among roughly 180,000 distinct CDR3 sequences listed, 64% were seen once. Deletions cut 4 bases from V and 3 bases from J, with 17 bases between. The CDR3 spans 16 residues. CDR1 and CDR2 from the germline V gene are SEHNR and FQNEAQ (reference sequence). The material sequenced was sorted CD4+, CD8+, or CD8+CD57+ T cells (not recorded which) from PBMCs. The receptor's source is a human donor with severe aplastic anemia or a healthy control (not recorded which). V is TRBV7-9 and J is TRBJ2-3; perhaps TRBD1 as D (6 bases). The CDR3 here is CASSSRGAVRTDTQYF. The CDR3 DNA sequence: TGTGCCAGCAGCTCCAGGGGCGCAGTCAGGACAGATACGCAGTATTTT.